This T cell receptor beta chain comes out of a study of T-cell reconstitution after alpha-beta-depleted transplantation in children. This clonotype was detected a few times. The TCRbeta library was prepared with unique molecular identifiers. TCRdb reanalysed the PCR reads using MiXCR and keeps one entry per CDR3 protein. The sample consists of about 1,000,000 distinct CDR3 sequences, roughly 29% of them appearing once. Germline V gene sequence: CDR1 DFQATT, CDR2 SNEGSKA (reference sequence). Germline trimming cut 2 bases from V and 9 bases from J; bases unmatched to any gene: 9. The CDR3 has 15 residues.

This sequence joins TRBV20-1 and TRBJ2-1, with TRBD2 matching 11 bases. Sequencing used PBMCs, mostly from graft donor cells, obtained 360 days after TCRalphabeta/CD19-depleted stem cell transplant. This sequence was found in a boy in the first two years of life who had a stem cell transplant for SCID, so the T cells may come from the graft donor. The DNA of the CDR3 is TGCAGTGCTAGACTCGTAGCGGGGGGGCTTGGTGAGCAGTTCTTC. Translating gives CSARLVAGGLGEQFF.